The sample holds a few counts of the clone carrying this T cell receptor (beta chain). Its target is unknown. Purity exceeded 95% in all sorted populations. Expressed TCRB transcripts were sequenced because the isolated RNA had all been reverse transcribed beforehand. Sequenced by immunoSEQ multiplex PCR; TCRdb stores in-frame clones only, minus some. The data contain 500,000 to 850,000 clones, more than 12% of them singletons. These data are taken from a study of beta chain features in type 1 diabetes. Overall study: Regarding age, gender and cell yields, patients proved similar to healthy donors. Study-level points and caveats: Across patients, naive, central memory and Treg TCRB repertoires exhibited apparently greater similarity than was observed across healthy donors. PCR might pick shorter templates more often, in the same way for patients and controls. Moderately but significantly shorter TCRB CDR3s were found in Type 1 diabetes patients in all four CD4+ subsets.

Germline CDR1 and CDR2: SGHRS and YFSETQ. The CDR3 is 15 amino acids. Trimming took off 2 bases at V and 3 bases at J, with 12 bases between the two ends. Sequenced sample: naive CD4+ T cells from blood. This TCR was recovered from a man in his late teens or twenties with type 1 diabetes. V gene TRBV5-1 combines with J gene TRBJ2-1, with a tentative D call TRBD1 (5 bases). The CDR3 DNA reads TGCGCCAGCAGCTTAGGTGGGGCGTACTACAATGAGCAGTTCTTC. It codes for CASSLGGAYYNEQFF.